This T cell receptor (beta chain) is drawn from a study of T cell responses to AZD1222 COVID-19 vaccine. Study-level points and caveats: The donor cohort was predominantly white British with a female majority, and clonal diversity may have been underestimated. Nearly half of spike-specific TCRs reportedly target variant regions that are unmutated in the B.1.351 and B.1.1.7 variants. No day 14 peak samples; only post-peak repertoires were characterized.

V was clipped by 2 bases and J by 2 bases, with 11 bases between them. This CDR3 is built from 15 residues. CDR1 is ENHRY and CDR2 is SYGVKD in the germline V gene. Of note for this clone: Its antigen remains unidentified.

Here immunoSEQ multiplex PCR was the method, and the copy in TCRdb shows in-frame clones only, minus some. The table has about 130,000 clones, about 90% seen once. This rearrangement joins TRBV10-3 to TRBJ2-3, with D perhaps matching TRBD1 (6 bases). The sequencing used peripheral blood, collected on day 0 of AZD1222 vaccination. The TCR sequence derives from an adult in good health. The CDR3 reads CAISERAGVTDTQYF. CDR3 coding DNA: TGTGCCATCAGTGAGCGGGCAGGGGTCACAGATACGCAGTATTTT.